Listed below are T cell receptor beta chains from one sample, sequenced in a study of T cells in Graves' hyperthyroidism and ophthalmopathy. From the multiplex PCR reads, TCRdb called clonotypes with MiXCR, one entry per CDR3 protein. Here the sample spans fewer than 650,000 distinct CDR3 sequences, about 15% being singletons. The specimen was blood. The source of these receptors is a woman in her 30s with Graves' hyperthyroidism that later progressed to Graves' ophthalmopathy. Both conserved end residues are part of each CDR3. D genes are given only for firm matches. Where a row states a size, it is once, few, many or the class of an expanded clone; other rows omit it.

>many|TRBJ2-3|TRBV27|TRBD2
CASSVTSGSTDTQYF
TGTGCCAGCAGTGTAACTAGCGGGAGCACAGATACGCAGTATTTT
>many|TRBJ2-1|TRBV27|TRBD1
CASHRDRYNEQFF
TGTGCCAGCCACCGGGACAGGTACAATGAGCAGTTCTTC
>NA|TRBJ1-2|TRBV5-8|NA
CASSSLKQVRSNCGYTF
TGTGCCAGCAGCTCCCTAAAACAAGTCAGGAGTAACTGTGGCTACACCTTC
>NA|TRBJ1-1|TRBV29-1|NA
CSGSGPGDTEAFF
TGCAGCGGCTCGGGACCCGGGGACACTGAAGCTTTCTTT
>many|TRBJ1-2|TRBV7-8|NA
CASSSMDSNYGYTF
TGTGCCAGCAGCTCCATGGACAGCAACTATGGCTACACCTTC
>NA|TRBJ2-7|TRBV4-2|TRBD1
CASSQDGQGGYEQYF
TGTGCCAGCAGCCAAGACGGACAGGGTGGATACGAGCAGTACTTC
>many|TRBJ2-1|TRBV10-2|NA
CASTGTGGVREYNEQFF
TGCGCCAGCACCGGTACGGGCGGGGTTCGGGAATACAATGAGCAGTTCTTC
>many|TRBJ2-7|TRBV15|TRBD2
CATSRVGGSTYEQYF
TGTGCCACCAGCAGAGTCGGGGGGAGCACCTACGAGCAGTACTTC
>many|TRBJ1-1|TRBV10-3|NA
CAISEFRREAPGGEAFF
TGTGCCATCAGTGAGTTTAGGAGGGAGGCCCCTGGGGGTGAAGCTTTCTTT
>NA|TRBJ2-1|TRBV6-2/TRBV6-3|NA
CASSYERGTGDEQFF
TGTGCCAGCAGTTACGAACGGGGTACGGGGGATGAGCAGTTCTTC
>NA|TRBJ1-5|TRBV19|TRBD1
CASSLTDRDQPQHF
TGTGCCAGTAGTCTAACGGACAGGGATCAGCCCCAGCATTTT
>many|TRBJ2-1|TRBV6-1|TRBD2
CASIPTSGYNEQFF
TGTGCCAGCATACCGACTAGCGGATACAATGAGCAGTTCTTC
>many|TRBJ2-2|TRBV7-7|NA
CASSRVSGVRTGELFF
TGTGCTAGCAGTAGGGTCTCCGGAGTTCGGACCGGGGAGCTGTTTTTT
>many|TRBJ1-6|TRBV15|NA
CATSGPEWNSPLHF
TGTGCCACTTCTGGTCCCGAATGGAATTCACCCCTCCACTTT
>many|TRBJ1-1|TRBV19|NA
CASQSAGPPLNTEAFF
TGTGCCAGTCAAAGCGCGGGCCCCCCTCTGAACACTGAAGCTTTCTTT
>many|TRBJ2-1|TRBV27|TRBD1
CASIPFGTDYNEQFF
TGTGCCAGCATTCCCTTCGGGACAGATTACAATGAGCAGTTCTTC
>many|TRBJ2-3|TRBV29-1|TRBD2
CSVDGVAGGADTQYF
TGCAGCGTTGACGGTGTAGCGGGAGGCGCGGATACGCAGTATTTT
>few|TRBJ1-2|TRBV14|NA
CASSRQPTANYGYTF
TGTGCCAGCAGCCGGCAACCGACAGCTAACTATGGCTACACCTTC
>many|TRBJ1-2|TRBV6-1|NA
CASRDTWGRINYGYTF
TGTGCCAGCAGGGATACATGGGGACGGATTAACTATGGCTACACCTTC
>many|TRBJ2-1|TRBV24-1|NA
CATSDNLDLQFF
TGTGCCACCAGTGATAACCTGGACTTGCAGTTCTTC
>many|TRBJ2-1|TRBV11-1|TRBD2
CASSIGTSGKNEQFF
TGTGCCAGCAGCATAGGGACTAGCGGGAAGAATGAGCAGTTCTTC
>many|TRBJ2-2|TRBV7-9|TRBD2
CASSWPTSGRPGELFF
TGTGCCAGCAGCTGGCCGACTAGCGGGAGGCCCGGGGAGCTGTTTTTT
>many|TRBJ1-1|TRBV25-1|TRBD1
CASSGKGGPTEAFF
TGTGCCAGCAGTGGAAAAGGGGGCCCCACTGAAGCTTTCTTT
>many|TRBJ1-1|TRBV20-1|NA
CSASGDTEAFF
TGCAGTGCTAGCGGGGACACTGAAGCTTTCTTT
>few|TRBJ2-7|TRBV4-3|TRBD2
CASSQDWTGPRITSGKYEQYF
TGCGCCAGCAGCCAAGACTGGACAGGACCGCGGATCACTAGCGGGAAATACGAGCAGTACTTC
>many|TRBJ1-2|TRBV28|NA
CASGPPTLLRSYGYTF
TGTGCCAGCGGGCCCCCGACCCTTCTACGTAGCTATGGCTACACCTTC
>many|TRBJ2-7|TRBV27|NA
CASSLLSGGKPYEQYF
TGTGCCAGCAGTTTACTGAGTGGGGGGAAACCCTACGAGCAGTACTTC
>many|TRBJ2-1|TRBV15|TRBD2
CATSRGFSGNNNEQFF
TGTGCCACCAGCAGAGGATTCAGCGGGAATAACAATGAGCAGTTCTTC
>NA|TRBJ2-5|TRBV5-5|TRBD1
CASSPTKTGAWETQYF
TGTGCCAGCAGCCCAACAAAAACAGGGGCCTGGGAGACCCAGTACTTC
>many|TRBJ2-3|TRBV7-9|TRBD1
CASTWGQLGTDTQYF
TGTGCCAGCACTTGGGGACAGTTAGGTACAGATACGCAGTATTTT
>NA|TRBJ2-5|TRBV20-1|TRBD2
CSAAGHRGLAGASQETQYF
TGCAGTGCTGCAGGTCACAGGGGACTAGCGGGAGCAAGTCAAGAGACCCAGTACTTC
>many|TRBJ2-1|TRBV19|NA
CASSIAGTNLNNEQFF
TGTGCCAGTAGTATAGCTGGAACCAACCTTAACAATGAGCAGTTCTTC
>many|TRBJ1-4|TRBV6-1|NA
CASREGPKEKLFF
TGTGCCAGCAGGGAGGGACCCAAGGAAAAACTGTTTTTT
>NA|TRBJ1-4|TRBV6-5|TRBD1
CASSSGTARANEKLFF
TGTGCCAGCAGTTCCGGGACAGCAAGGGCTAATGAAAAACTGTTTTTT
>many|TRBJ2-2|TRBV5-1|NA
CASSPTGRVGELFF
TGCGCCAGCAGCCCTACAGGGCGCGTCGGGGAGCTGTTTTTT
>many|TRBJ1-4|TRBV27|NA
CASSSVATFNEKLFF
TGTGCCAGCAGTTCGGTGGCGACCTTTAATGAAAAACTGTTTTTT
>many|TRBJ1-2|TRBV29-1|NA
CSVEEPDGGGYTF
TGCAGCGTTGAAGAGCCGGACGGGGGAGGCTACACCTTC
>many|TRBJ2-7|TRBV12-3/TRBV12-4|TRBD2
CASSLAGGRYEQYF
TGTGCCAGCAGCCTAGCGGGAGGAAGGTACGAGCAGTACTTC
>many|TRBJ1-2|TRBV29-1|NA
CARTSGYGYTF
TGCGCACGGACCTCTGGGTATGGCTACACCTTC
>many|TRBJ2-1|TRBV10-3|TRBD2
CAIRTSGRAEVDEQFF
TGTGCCATCAGGACTAGCGGGAGGGCCGAGGTCGATGAGCAGTTCTTC
>many|TRBJ2-7|TRBV20-1|TRBD2
CSARDMGSGRALYEQYF
TGCAGTGCTAGAGATATGGGTAGCGGGAGGGCCCTCTACGAGCAGTACTTC
>NA|TRBJ2-2|TRBV28|NA
CASSRESGTGELFF
TGTGCCAGCAGCAGGGAGTCGGGGACCGGGGAGCTGTTTTTT
>few|TRBJ1-2|TRBV14|TRBD1
CASSARDRAYGYTF
TGTGCCAGCAGCGCACGGGACAGGGCCTATGGCTACACCTTC
>many|TRBJ2-3|TRBV24-1|NA
CATSVKRESTDTQYF
TGTGCCACCAGTGTAAAGCGCGAGAGCACAGATACGCAGTATTTT
>few|TRBJ2-2|TRBV20-1|TRBD2
CSAINLGLAGFNTGELFF
TGCAGTGCTATCAACCTCGGACTAGCGGGATTCAACACCGGGGAGCTGTTTTTT
>NA|TRBJ2-5|TRBV7-9|NA
CASSPAGYQETQYF
TGTGCCAGCAGCCCGGCGGGGTACCAAGAGACCCAGTACTTC
>NA|TRBJ2-7|TRBV5-1|NA
CASSPLGTYEQYF
TGCGCCAGCAGCCCACTAGGAACCTACGAGCAGTACTTC
>NA|TRBJ2-3|TRBV24-1|NA
CATSGSAVSSVDTQYF
TGTGCCACCAGTGGATCGGCAGTATCGTCGGTGGATACGCAGTATTTT
>NA|TRBJ2-3|TRBV20-1|TRBD2
CSARRTSGRTDTQYF
TGCAGTGCTAGAAGGACTAGCGGGAGGACAGATACGCAGTATTTT
>many|TRBJ2-7|TRBV27|TRBD2
CASSGRLAATSAYEQYF
TGTGCCAGCAGTGGTCGGCTAGCGGCTACCTCAGCCTACGAGCAGTACTTC
>NA|TRBJ2-2|TRBV6-4|TRBD2
CASSKGLAGGTGELFF
TGTGCCAGCAGTAAGGGACTAGCCGGGGGGACCGGGGAGCTGTTTTTT
>many|TRBJ1-3|TRBV20-1|NA
CSARGLPSVGNTIYF
TGCAGTGCCCGGGGCCTCCCCTCGGTAGGAAACACCATATATTTT
>NA|TRBJ2-7|TRBV7-9|NA
CASNNPRDEQYF
TGTGCCAGCAACAACCCTAGGGACGAGCAGTACTTC
>many|TRBJ1-2|TRBV6-1|NA
CASSPPGLDYGYTF
TGTGCCAGCAGCCCCCCGGGACTGGACTATGGCTACACCTTC